The 21 T cell receptor beta chains presented below share a single source sample, sequenced in a study of type 1 regulatory T cells. TCRdb independently ran MiXCR on the reads; one entry per CDR3 protein. The data show around 65,000 distinct CDR3 sequences, with approximately 47% seen just once and 2% to 2.5% held by the top ten. Their target antigens are unknown. Sample: cultured non-Tr1 T cells, either the whole culture or a sorted T cell fraction (not recorded which). These receptors were taken from a human donor in good health.

The chain couples TRBV20-1 to TRBJ2-5; 11 bases match TRBD2. The CDR3 is made up of 14 amino acids. J lost 1 base, V lost 6 bases, and 4 bases had no gene match. CDR1 is DFQATT, CDR2 SNEGSKA, per germline (reference sequence). CDR3 residues: CSAIAGGLQETQYF. For the CDR3, the DNA is TGCAGTGCGATAGCGGGGGGGCTCCAAGAGACCCAGTACTTC.

For the CDR3, the DNA is TGTGCCATTCGGAGCGGGGGGGCTTATAGCTCCTACAATGAGCAGTTCTTC. It is translated as CAIRSGGAYSSYNEQFF. The rearrangement uses TRBV6-2 or TRBV6-3 and TRBJ2-1; 10 bases match TRBD2. The CDR3 runs 17 residues. The germline V gene has CDR1 MNHEY and CDR2 SVGEGT. V lost 10 bases and J lost 0; bases outside the gene matches: 12.

The chain recombines TRBV20-1 with TRBJ2-3, with 15 positions matching TRBD2. CDR3 size: 17 residues. The J segment lost 2 bases and the V segment lost 8 bases, leaving 11 bases of the junction unmatched. Germline V gene lookup returns CDR1 DFQATT and CDR2 SNEGSKA (reference sequence). The CDR3 spells CSSTGTSGGRYTDTQYF. The CDR3 region has the DNA TGCAGTTCTACCGGGACTAGCGGGGGGCGATACACAGATACGCAGTATTTT.

This clonotype was detected a few times. The V call is TRBV3-1, the J call TRBJ2-3; TRBD2 might be the D (5 bases). The germline V gene has CDR1 LGHDT and CDR2 YNNKEL (reference sequence). This CDR3 contains 16 residues. Trimming stripped 1 base from V and 3 bases from J, with 14 bases between. The CDR3 region has the DNA TGTGCCAGCAGCCAAGCGGCAGGCGGGCGGACAGATACGCAGTATTTT. Translating it yields CASSQAAGGRTDTQYF.

This clonotype was detected only a few times. As DNA, the CDR3 is TGTGCCAGCAGTTCGGTGTTGGCAGGGGGTGAAGCTTTCTTT. It yields the protein CASSSVLAGGEAFF. The rearrangement links TRBV27 to TRBJ1-1, with 7 bases aligning to TRBD1. CDR3 length equals 14 residues. Trimming cost V 4 bases and J 7 bases; bases outside gene matches: 9. Germline CDR1 reads MNHEY; CDR2 reads SMNVEV (reference sequence).

J is TRBJ2-3 and V is TRBV30; the D gene is possibly TRBD1 (5 bases). V was trimmed by 4 bases and J by 4 bases, leaving 12 bases between them. The CDR3 covers 13 residues. Germline values: CDR1 GTSNPN, CDR2 SVGIG (reference sequence). CDR3 sequence reads: CAWTGREPDTQYF. In DNA form, the CDR3 reads TGTGCCTGGACAGGGCGCGAGCCAGATACGCAGTATTTT.

V gene TRBV7-9 combines with J gene TRBJ2-3, with D uncertain. The CDR3 consists of 16 residues. Germline CDR1 and CDR2: SEHNR and FQNEAQ (reference sequence). With 1 base removed from V and 2 bases from J, the gap between germline ends came to 13 bases. The CDR3 loop is CASSLDGTSATDTQYF. The CDR3 coding sequence is TGTGCCAGCAGCTTAGATGGTACTTCGGCCACAGATACGCAGTATTTT.

The V gene is TRBV7-9, the J gene TRBJ1-1; D remains ambiguous. V was pared by 0 bases and J by 11 bases, with 10 bases between. Looked up from germline, CDR1 is SEHNR and CDR2 is FQNEAQ (reference sequence). The CDR3 loop spans 12 amino acids. The CDR3 region is CASSLAQAAAFF. The CDR3 DNA follows: TGTGCCAGCAGCTTAGCTCAGGCTGCGGCTTTCTTT.

As regards this clonotype: At one of its ends the junction is not consistent with the germline gene, which may arise from a read error. The V call is TRBV5-1, the J call TRBJ2-3; TRBD2 agrees at 7 bases. Per germline, CDR1 SGHRS and CDR2 YFSETQ. The CDR3 covers 13 residues. The CDR3 loop reads CASSASGTDTRYF. The DNA of the CDR3 is TGCGCCAGCAGCGCTAGCGGCACAGATACGCGGTATTTT.

This rearrangement joins TRBV5-1 to TRBJ1-3; tentative D call: TRBD1 (6 bases). V was clipped by 7 bases and J by 12 bases, with 23 bases between them. This CDR3 contains 14 residues. Germline assignment: CDR1 SGHRS and CDR2 YFSETQ. The CDR3 here is CASSKDRTGDIIYF. The DNA of the CDR3 is TGCGCCAGCTCCAAAGACAGGACCGGAGACATCATATATTTT.

This clonotype was observed a few times. J is TRBJ1-2 and V is TRBV27; tentative D call: TRBD1 (5 bases). The length of the CDR3 is 16 residues. Germline V CDR1 and CDR2: MNHEY, SMNVEV (reference sequence). Trimming cost V 5 bases and J 2 bases, with 18 bases left between them. The CDR3 bases are TGTGCCAGCAGTCCCAGGGAACGACAGACGAACTATGGCTACACCTTC. Encoded protein: CASSPRERQTNYGYTF.

The chain has TRBV18 and TRBJ1-2; D is perhaps TRBD1 (5 bases). The V gene lost 3 bases and the J gene lost 8 bases, with 13 bases spanning the gap. This CDR3 contains 13 residues. CDR1 KGHSH and CDR2 LQKENI come from the germline V gene. The CDR3 DNA reads as TGTGCCAGCTCACCCCAAGACAACAGGGGCTACACCTTC. This translates into CASSPQDNRGYTF. Variable domain in full (rest from reference TRBV18 and TRBJ1-2): NAGVMQNPRHLVRRRGQEARLRCSPMKGHSHVYWYRQLPEEGLKFMVYLQKENIIDESGMPKERFSAEFPKEGPSILRIQQVVRGDSAAYFCASSPQDNRGYTFGSGTRLTVV.

This clonotype appeared a few times. This chain joins TRBV19 and TRBJ1-2; 10 positions match TRBD1. The V gene end was trimmed by 5 bases and the J gene end by 4 bases; junction bases not matched to a gene: 4. The length of the CDR3 is 14 residues. Germline loops: CDR1 LNHDA, CDR2 SQIVND (reference sequence). Here the CDR3 reads CASSPRTGGYGYTF. As DNA, the CDR3 is TGTGCCAGTAGTCCGCGGACAGGGGGCTATGGCTACACCTTC.

This clonotype was counted a few times. The J gene is TRBJ2-3, the V gene TRBV10-3; 7 bases are a match to TRBD2. With V trimmed by 7 bases and J by 0 bases, 4 bases remained unmatched. The CDR3 has 14 amino acids. Germline CDR1 is ENHRY and CDR2 is SYGVKD. Here the CDR3 reads CAIMGLFSTDTQYF. CDR3 nucleotides: TGTGCCATCATGGGACTATTTAGCACAGATACGCAGTATTTT.

This clonotype showed up just a few times. The chain recombines TRBV20-1 with TRBJ2-7; 11 bases fit TRBD2. Germline assignment: CDR1 DFQATT and CDR2 SNEGSKA (reference sequence). The CDR3 covers 15 residues. The ends lost 6 bases at V and 0 bases at J; junction bases unmatched: 7. The DNA for the CDR3 is TGCAGTGCGGGTAGCGGGGGGGTCAGCTCCTACGAGCAGTACTTC. This translates into CSAGSGGVSSYEQYF.

V is TRBV20-1 and J is TRBJ2-2; D gene uncertain. Germline-derived CDR1 and CDR2 are DFQATT and SNEGSKA (reference sequence). The V end lost 0 bases, the J end lost 0 bases, and 2 bases lay between the germline ends. The CDR3 consists of 13 residues. CDR3 loop: CSAREANTGELFF. The CDR3 coding sequence is TGCAGTGCTAGAGAGGCGAACACCGGGGAGCTGTTTTTT.

This clonotype was detected only a few times. The chain has TRBV20-1 and TRBJ2-5; 15 positions agree with TRBD2. CDR1 DFQATT and CDR2 SNEGSKA come from the germline V gene (reference sequence). The CDR3 is 16 residues long. J lost 4 bases, V lost 0 bases, and 3 bases had no gene match. This chain's CDR3 is CSARDPGLAGGETQYF. CDR3 in DNA: TGCAGTGCTAGAGATCCGGGACTAGCGGGGGGAGAGACCCAGTACTTC.

J is TRBJ1-1 and V is TRBV5-1; 10 nucleotides agree with TRBD1. Germline lookup yields CDR1 SGHRS and CDR2 YFSETQ. Trimming removed 4 bases from V and 7 bases from J; junction bases left unmatched: 7. The CDR3 runs 14 residues. CDR3 amino acids: CASSPSGTGDEAFF. The CDR3 DNA sequence: TGCGCCAGCAGCCCCTCCGGGACAGGGGATGAAGCTTTCTTT.

The chain combines TRBV10-3 with TRBJ2-1, with 10 bases that match TRBD1. After removal of 11 bases from V and 7 bases from J, the junction contained 17 bases not matched to a gene. The germline V gene encodes CDR1 ENHRY and CDR2 SYGVKD. CDR3 length: 16 amino acids. CDR3 region: CAAGQGGLGPRNEQFF. The CDR3 DNA reads as TGTGCCGCAGGACAGGGGGGACTCGGACCCAGGAATGAGCAGTTCTTC.

By sample fraction, this clonotype is medium-sized (0.01 to 0.1%). This chain uses TRBV12-3 or TRBV12-4 with TRBJ1-2; D uncertain. The V end was cut by 2 bases, the J end by 5 bases, with 9 bases between. The CDR3 is 13 amino acids. CDR3 nucleotides: TGTGCCAGCAGTTTATGGGTGGGGTATGGCTACACCTTC. This gives the protein CASSLWVGYGYTF.

The sample holds a few counts of this clonotype. The chain joins TRBV7-2 to TRBJ1-4, with D unclear. Germline V gene data show CDR1 as SGHTA and CDR2 as FQGNSA. V was clipped by 0 bases and J by 8 bases, with 4 bases between them. The CDR3 runs to 12 residues. CDR3 amino acids: CASSLANEKLFF. CDR3 DNA sequence: TGTGCCAGCAGCTTAGCGAACGAAAAACTGTTTTTT.